Below are 25 T cell receptor beta chains sequenced from a single sample in a study of blood T cell repertoires in COVID-19. Profiled with immunoSEQ multiplex PCR; TCRdb holds only in-frame clones, not every one. Of 55,000 to 65,000 clones listed, more than 85% are singletons. Sequencing input: peripheral blood. Receptors were obtained from a man aged 55-75 years with acute or convalescent COVID-19.

J is TRBJ1-3 and V is TRBV6-5; D remains unclear. Germline loops: CDR1 MNHEY, CDR2 SVGAGI. This CDR3 spans 13 amino acids. Between the trimmed V and J ends, which lost 0 bases and 8 bases, there was a span of 8 bases. CDR3 region: CASSYSIRDTIYF. In DNA, the CDR3 is TGTGCCAGCAGTTACTCGATTCGGGACACCATATATTTT.

This rearrangement joins TRBV9 to TRBJ2-2, with 9 bases lining up with TRBD1. This CDR3 has 15 residues. Looked up from germline, CDR1 is SGDLS and CDR2 is YYNGEE. Unmatched junction bases numbered 6, after V lost 6 bases and J lost 3 bases. Here the CDR3 DNA reads TGTGCCAGCACCCTGACAGGGGGTTACACCGGGGAGCTGTTTTTT. The encoded protein is CASTLTGGYTGELFF.

The rearrangement links TRBV5-4 to TRBJ2-7, with TRBD2 matching 10 bases. Looked up from germline, CDR1 is SGHNT and CDR2 is YYREEE (reference sequence). The CDR3 runs 17 residues. V trimming: 3 bases; J trimming: 6 bases; junction bases outside the gene matches: 15. CDR3 protein: CASSSQAGGPGVGEQYF. The DNA of the CDR3 is TGTGCCAGCAGCTCTCAAGCGGGAGGGCCCGGAGTGGGCGAGCAGTACTTC.

The chain joins TRBV7-9 to TRBJ2-4; D might be TRBD2 (6 bases). Germline CDR1 reads SEHNR; CDR2 reads FQNEAQ (reference sequence). The CDR3 is 17 amino acids. V lost 5 bases and J lost 0, with 17 bases in between. The CDR3 nucleotides read TGTGCCAGCAGCCGAATCTCGGGAGATCTAGCCAAAAACATTCAGTACTTC. Its translation is CASSRISGDLAKNIQYF.

This chain joins TRBV27 and TRBJ2-7; D is perhaps TRBD1 (6 bases). The CDR3 contains 13 residues. The germline V gene encodes CDR1 MNHEY and CDR2 SMNVEV (reference sequence). Trimming pared 6 bases from V and 2 bases from J, leaving 11 bases between. The CDR3 region has the DNA TGTGCCAGCAGCATACAGGGAACCTACGAGCAGTACTTC. It is translated as CASSIQGTYEQYF.

This rearrangement joins TRBV30 to TRBJ2-3; D perhaps matches TRBD2 (6 bases). The V gene lost 1 base and the J gene lost 0 bases, with 17 bases spanning the gap. The CDR3 is 17 amino acids. Germline CDR1 and CDR2: GTSNPN and SVGIG (reference sequence). The CDR3 loop reads CAWSDGGPNFSTDTQYF. The CDR3 DNA is TGTGCCTGGAGTGATGGAGGGCCTAATTTTAGCACAGATACGCAGTATTTT.

This clone appeared once. This chain links TRBV2 with TRBJ2-5, with 8 bases matching TRBD1. The junction had 6 bases not matched to a gene; V was cut back by 7 bases and J by 2 bases. The CDR3 is made up of 14 amino acids. The germline V gene encodes CDR1 SNHLY and CDR2 FYNNEI. The CDR3 sequence is CASTLQGVQETQYF. The CDR3 DNA reads as TGTGCCAGCACCCTACAGGGGGTTCAAGAGACCCAGTACTTC.

The V gene is TRBV30, the J gene TRBJ1-1; D is possibly TRBD1 (6 bases). Germline CDR1 and CDR2: GTSNPN and SVGIG (reference sequence). V was trimmed by 8 bases and J by 8 bases, leaving 18 bases between them. The length of the CDR3 is 12 residues. The CDR3 DNA sequence: TGTGCCGGGGGGCGGGTACCCGGCGAAGCTTTCTTT. It translates to CAGGRVPGEAFF.

The chain joins TRBV7-2 to TRBJ1-1; D may be TRBD1 (6 bases). The germline CDR1 and CDR2 sequences are SGHTA and FQGNSA. This CDR3 is built from 17 residues. Between the trimmed V and J ends, which lost 5 bases and 2 bases, there was a span of 21 bases. CDR3 DNA sequence: TGTGCCAGCAGCCCAGGGGAGGGAAAATCCCCCAACACTGAAGCTTTCTTT. Translation gives CASSPGEGKSPNTEAFF. The whole variable domain, filled in from reference TRBV7-2 and TRBJ1-1, reads GAGVSQSPSNKVTEKGKDVELRCDPISGHTALYWYRQSLGQGLEFLIYFQGNSAPDKSGLPSDRFSAERTGGSVSTLTIQRTQQEDSAVYLCASSPGEGKSPNTEAFFGQGTRLTVV.

This chain joins TRBV6-6 and TRBJ2-7, with 7 bases fitting TRBD1. The germline CDR1 and CDR2 sequences are MNHNY and SVGAGI (reference sequence). The CDR3 loop spans 16 amino acids. V trimming: 2 bases; J trimming: 5 bases; junction bases outside the gene matches: 12. CDR3 sequence: CASSYPTRQGENEQYF. The DNA of the CDR3 is TGTGCCAGCAGTTACCCAACGAGGCAGGGGGAGAACGAGCAGTACTTC.

This rearrangement joins TRBV4-3 to TRBJ1-3; 7 bases match TRBD1. In germline, CDR1 is LGHNA, CDR2 YSLEER. The CDR3 extends over 17 amino acids. V lost 1 base and J lost 0; bases outside the gene matches: 6. CDR3 sequence reads: CASSQGRQGHSGNTIYF. The CDR3, as DNA: TGCGCCAGCAGCCAAGGCAGACAGGGTCACTCTGGAAACACCATATATTTT.

The chain links TRBV18 to TRBJ2-6, with unresolved D. From germline, CDR1 is KGHSH and CDR2 LQKENI. V lost 3 bases and J lost 1, with 13 bases in between. The CDR3 has 17 amino acids. In DNA form, the CDR3 reads TGTGCCAGCTCACCTGGCCACAGCCGGTCTGGGGCCAACGTCCTGACTTTC. Its protein product is CASSPGHSRSGANVLTF.

This sequence joins TRBV10-3 and TRBJ2-7; 9 positions match TRBD1. The CDR3 runs to 14 residues. After removal of 6 bases from V and 5 bases from J, the junction contained 8 bases not matched to a gene. Per the germline V gene, CDR1 is ENHRY and CDR2 is SYGVKD. The CDR3 here is CAIRAGTGPNEQYF. CDR3 nucleotide sequence: TGTGCCATCAGAGCCGGGACAGGGCCTAACGAGCAGTACTTC.

The chain's CDR3 is CAWSRFEDRGRNSPLHF. DNA for the CDR3: TGTGCCTGGAGCCGGTTCGAGGACAGGGGTCGGAATTCACCCCTCCACTTT. The gene calls are TRBV30 and TRBJ1-6, with 9 bases that match TRBD1. The CDR3 is made up of 17 amino acids. Germline V lookup: CDR1 GTSNPN, CDR2 SVGIG (reference sequence). The ends lost 3 bases at V and 7 bases at J; junction bases unmatched: 13. The full variable domain, in which reference TRBV30 and TRBJ1-6 provide the parts outside the CDR3, is SQTIHQWPATLVQPVGSPLSLECTVEGTSNPNLYWYRQAAGRGLQLLFYSVGIGQISSEVPQNLSASRPQDRQFILSSKKLLLSDSGFYLCAWSRFEDRGRNSPLHFGNGTRLTVT.

V and J are TRBV4-3 and TRBJ1-6, with 8 positions matching TRBD1. This CDR3 spans 14 amino acids. The germline gives CDR1 LGHNA, CDR2 YSLEER. J was trimmed by 10 bases and V by 4 bases; bases with no gene match: 6. The CDR3 coding sequence is TGCGCCAGCAGCCGCGACAGGGGACTGTCACCCCTCCACTTT. This translates into CASSRDRGLSPLHF.

In its sample, this clone was seen once. This chain connects TRBV6-5 to TRBJ2-5; 10 bases align to TRBD1. CDR1 and CDR2 from the germline V gene are MNHEY and SVGAGI. Unmatched junction bases numbered 5, after V lost 6 bases and J lost 4 bases. CDR3 length: 14 residues. The CDR3 sequence: CASSSDRGLETQYF. Written as DNA, the CDR3 is TGTGCCAGCAGCTCAGACAGGGGGCTAGAGACCCAGTACTTC.

V usage is TRBV4-2 and J usage is TRBJ1-5; 8 nucleotides agree with TRBD1. Germline CDR1 reads LGHNA; CDR2 reads YNFKEQ. After removal of 4 bases from V and 2 bases from J, the junction contained 16 bases not matched to a gene. This CDR3 spans 19 amino acids. The CDR3 loop is CASSLGGVSGGGGNQPQHF. The CDR3 DNA reads TGTGCCAGCAGCCTAGGGGGGGTGTCAGGGGGCGGTGGCAATCAGCCCCAGCATTTT.

The chain is built from TRBV19 and TRBJ2-7; perhaps TRBD2 as D (5 bases). V lost 5 bases and J 1 base, leaving 15 bases between the germline ends. CDR3 length: 15 amino acids. Germline V gene sequence: CDR1 LNHDA, CDR2 SQIVND (reference sequence). The CDR3 nucleotides are TGTGCCAGTAGTTCCAATGCGGGCCCATCCTACGAGCAGTACTTC. Its translation: CASSSNAGPSYEQYF.

This rearrangement joins TRBV30 to TRBJ2-6; no firm D call. This CDR3 is built from 12 residues. Trimming removed 8 bases at V and 0 bases at J, with 5 bases between. Germline CDR1 GTSNPN, CDR2 SVGIG (reference sequence). As DNA, the CDR3 is TGTGCCGGCAGCTCTGGGGCCAACGTCCTGACTTTC. It translates to CAGSSGANVLTF. The full variable domain, its missing parts supplied by reference TRBV30 and TRBJ2-6, is SQTIHQWPATLVQPVGSPLSLECTVEGTSNPNLYWYRQAAGRGLQLLFYSVGIGQISSEVPQNLSASRPQDRQFILSSKKLLLSDSGFYLCAGSSGANVLTFGAGSRLTVL.

The J gene is TRBJ2-7, the V gene TRBV5-4; maybe TRBD2 (5 bases). CDR1 is SGHNT, CDR2 YYREEE, per germline (reference sequence). This CDR3 is 14 amino acids long. Trimming took off 0 bases at V and 2 bases at J, with 9 bases between the two ends. This CDR3 is CASSLGRVPYEQYF. The DNA of the CDR3 is TGTGCCAGCAGCTTGGGGCGGGTCCCCTACGAGCAGTACTTC.

V gene TRBV9 combines with J gene TRBJ2-3; 13 nucleotides match TRBD2. Germline CDR1 reads SGDLS; CDR2 reads YYNGEE. The V segment lost 3 bases and the J segment 0 bases; nucleotides outside the gene matches: 7. CDR3 size: 18 residues. The CDR3 loop is CASSAEGTSGTSTDTQYF. Here the CDR3 DNA reads TGTGCCAGCAGCGCAGAGGGGACTAGCGGGACTAGCACAGATACGCAGTATTTT. Full variable domain (outside the CDR3, taken from reference TRBV9 and TRBJ2-3): DSGVTQTPKHLITATGQRVTLRCSPRSGDLSVYWYQQSLDQGLQFLIQYYNGEERAKGNILERFSAQQFPDLHSELNLSSLELGDSALYFCASSAEGTSGTSTDTQYFGPGTRLTVL.

This chain connects TRBV27 to TRBJ2-7; TRBD2 agrees at 11 bases. Germline V gives CDR1 MNHEY, CDR2 SMNVEV (reference sequence). This CDR3 region has 18 residues. With 5 bases clipped from V and 3 bases from J, the junction kept 15 bases outside the gene matches. Here the CDR3 DNA reads TGTGCCAGCAGTAGCCCGTGGCTAGCGGGAGGAAAAGGCTACGAGCAGTACTTC. Translating gives CASSSPWLAGGKGYEQYF.

The chain uses TRBV14 and TRBJ1-6, with TRBD1 as a possible D gene (5 bases). This CDR3 comprises 16 residues. The germline V gene encodes CDR1 SGHDN and CDR2 FVKESK. The ends were cut back, 0 bases at V and 7 bases at J, with 13 bases in the middle. The DNA of the CDR3 is TGTGCCAGCAGCCAAGATCAGGGCATGGGGAATTCACCCCTCCACTTT. Residues: CASSQDQGMGNSPLHF.

This clone was detected only once. The chain links TRBV27 to TRBJ1-1; possible D gene TRBD1, 5 bases. CDR3 size: 14 residues. CDR1 MNHEY and CDR2 SMNVEV come from the germline V gene (reference sequence). The V end was cut by 1 base, the J end by 7 bases, with 13 bases between. The CDR3 is CASSLLAGNGEAFF. As DNA, the CDR3 is TGTGCCAGCAGTTTATTGGCAGGGAACGGTGAAGCTTTCTTT.

The gene calls are TRBV28 and TRBJ2-7, with 7 bases that match TRBD2. Germline V gene data show CDR1 as MDHEN and CDR2 as SYDVKM. V was clipped by 3 bases and J by 5 bases; unmatched bases: 10. The CDR3 is 15 amino acids. CDR3 sequence reads: CASSLVGEGQDEQYF. The CDR3 nucleotides read TGTGCCAGCAGTTTGGTCGGGGAGGGCCAAGACGAGCAGTACTTC.